The present entry profiles one T cell receptor (beta chain) with its context. Antigen: not known. The sample originates from a study of T cell responses to AZD1222 COVID-19 vaccine. Looked up from germline, CDR1 is SGHTA and CDR2 is FQGNSA. V trimming: 1 base; J trimming: 4 bases; junction bases outside the gene matches: 3. The CDR3 covers 15 residues. Sequencing used immunoSEQ multiplex PCR; TCRdb keeps in-frame clones, though not all of them. This sample has more than 100,000 clones, with 91% found just once. The study's findings and limits: Recipients of AZD1222 seropositive at baseline numbered only 6 or 7. Compared with day 0, the breadth and depth of the Spike-specific TCR repertoire rose significantly after two doses of AZD1222. No day 14 peak samples; only post-peak repertoires were characterized.

This specimen consisted of peripheral blood, obtained on day 0 of AZD1222 vaccination. This sequence was found in an adult in good health. The chain uses TRBV7-2 and TRBJ1-2; 10 nucleotides align to TRBD1. In nucleotides, the CDR3 is TGTGCCAGCAGCTTAGGACAGGGGGCTGGCTATGGCTACACCTTC. It specifies CASSLGQGAGYGYTF.